This record concerns one TCR beta chain sequence. Its antigen is not known. Regarding treatment: roughly 10-day PBMC culture with coronavirus spike peptide pools or control peptides (ViraFEST assay). After expanding antigen-specific T cells with peptide pools, ViraFEST sequenced their TCRs. PBMC cultures, at two million cells per well, received about 9.3 IU/ml IL-2 and about 10 ug/ml peptide pools. These data belong to a study of vaccination and CD4 T cells after COVID-19. Study-level information: Every participant had a vaccine, which was either BNT162b2 or mRNA-1273, given in two doses.

V shed 6 bases, J shed 2 bases, and the junction held 4 bases outside the gene matches. The CDR3 runs to 14 residues. Germline loops: CDR1 MNHNS, CDR2 SASEGT. With the Oncomine TCR Beta short-read assay, DNA from cultured CD4+ T cells was sequenced. TCRdb itself ran the PCR reads through MiXCR, one entry per CDR3 protein. The sample lists just under 20,000 distinct CDR3 sequences; about 40% were seen once. The specimen comprised CD4+ T cells from blood, cultured in vitro, sampled before SARS-CoV-2 vaccination. This TCR came from a human donor who received a COVID-19 vaccine. The chain has TRBV6-1 and TRBJ1-3, with 7 bases lining up with TRBD1. In DNA, the CDR3 is TGTGCCAGCAGAAGCGGGACAGCTGGAAACACCATATATTTT. Protein product: CASRSGTAGNTIYF.